The present T cell receptor beta chain was sequenced within a study of response to subunit inactivated influenza vaccine. Overall study findings and caveats: The authors put forward the suggestion that each seasonal influenza vaccination may bring in only a limited number of new T cells.

TCRdb used MiXCR to reprocess the RT-PCR reads, holding one entry per CDR3 protein. Among 860,000 or so distinct CDR3 sequences listed, 21% were seen once. CDR1 and CDR2 from the germline V gene are KGHSH and LQKENI. V was trimmed by 4 bases and J by 3 bases, leaving 18 bases between them. This CDR3 spans 16 amino acids. With regard to this clonotype: Its antigen remains unidentified.

This TCR derives from a man over 45 who received an inactivated influenza vaccine. The genes are TRBV18 and TRBJ1-2; D may be TRBD1 (6 bases). Here the sequenced sample was PBMCs from blood, taken more than 4 days after vaccination. CDR3 bases: TGTGCCAGCTCACGAAAGACAGGAGGATGGGACTATGGCTACACCTTC. Its protein is CASSRKTGGWDYGYTF.